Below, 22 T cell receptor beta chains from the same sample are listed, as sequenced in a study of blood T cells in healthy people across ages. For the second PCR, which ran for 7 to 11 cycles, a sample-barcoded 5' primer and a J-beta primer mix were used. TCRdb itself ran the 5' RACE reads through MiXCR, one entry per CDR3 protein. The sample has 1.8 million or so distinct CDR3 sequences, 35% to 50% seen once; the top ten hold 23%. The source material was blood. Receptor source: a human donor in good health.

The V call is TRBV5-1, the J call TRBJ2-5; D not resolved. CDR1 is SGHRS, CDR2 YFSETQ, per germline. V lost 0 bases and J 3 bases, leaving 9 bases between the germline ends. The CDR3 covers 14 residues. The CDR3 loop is CASSLVLGKETQYF. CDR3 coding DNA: TGCGCCAGCAGCTTGGTTCTGGGAAAAGAGACCCAGTACTTC.

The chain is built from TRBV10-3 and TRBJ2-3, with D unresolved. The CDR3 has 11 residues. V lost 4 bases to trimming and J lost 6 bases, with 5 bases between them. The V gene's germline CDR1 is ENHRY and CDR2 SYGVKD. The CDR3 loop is CAISGPDTQYF. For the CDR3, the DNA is TGTGCCATCAGTGGGCCGGATACGCAGTATTTT.

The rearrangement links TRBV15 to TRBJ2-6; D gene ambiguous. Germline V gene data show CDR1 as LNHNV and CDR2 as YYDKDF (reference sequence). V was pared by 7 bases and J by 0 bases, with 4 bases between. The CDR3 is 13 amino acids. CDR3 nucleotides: TGTGCCACCACCATCTCTGGGGCCAACGTCCTGACTTTC. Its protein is CATTISGANVLTF.

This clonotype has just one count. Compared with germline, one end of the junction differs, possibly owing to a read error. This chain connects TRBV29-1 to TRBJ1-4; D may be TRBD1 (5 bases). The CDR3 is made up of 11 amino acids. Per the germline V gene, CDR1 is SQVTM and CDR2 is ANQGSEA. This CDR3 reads CSGGTFEKRFF. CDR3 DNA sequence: TGCAGCGGTGGGACTTTTGAAAAACGGTTTTTT.

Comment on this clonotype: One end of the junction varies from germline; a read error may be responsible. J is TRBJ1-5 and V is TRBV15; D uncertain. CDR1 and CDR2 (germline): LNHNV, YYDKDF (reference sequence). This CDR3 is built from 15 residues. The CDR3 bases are TGTGCCACCAGCAGGGGTTTAGCGTACAATCAGCCTCAGCATTTT. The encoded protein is CATSRGLAYNQPQHF.

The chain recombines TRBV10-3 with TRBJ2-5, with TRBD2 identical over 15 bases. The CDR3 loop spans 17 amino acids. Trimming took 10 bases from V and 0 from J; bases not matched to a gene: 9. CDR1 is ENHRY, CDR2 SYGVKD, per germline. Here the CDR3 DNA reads TGTGCCACCTTCGGGACTAGCGGGGGGTCGTACCAAGAGACCCAGTACTTC. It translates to CATFGTSGGSYQETQYF.

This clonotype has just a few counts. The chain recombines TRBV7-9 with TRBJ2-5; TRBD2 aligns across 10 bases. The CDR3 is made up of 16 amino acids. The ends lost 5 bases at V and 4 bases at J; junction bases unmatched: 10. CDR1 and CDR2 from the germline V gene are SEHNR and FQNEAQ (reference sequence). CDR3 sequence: CASSLQSGGAGETQYF. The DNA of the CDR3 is TGTGCCAGCAGCCTCCAGAGCGGGGGGGCCGGAGAGACCCAGTACTTC.

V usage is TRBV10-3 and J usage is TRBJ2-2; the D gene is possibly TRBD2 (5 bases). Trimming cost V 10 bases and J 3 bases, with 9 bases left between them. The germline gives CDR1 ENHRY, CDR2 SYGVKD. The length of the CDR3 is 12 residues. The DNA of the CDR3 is TGTGCCAGCACCGGGGACACCGGGGAGCTGTTTTTT. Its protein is CASTGDTGELFF.

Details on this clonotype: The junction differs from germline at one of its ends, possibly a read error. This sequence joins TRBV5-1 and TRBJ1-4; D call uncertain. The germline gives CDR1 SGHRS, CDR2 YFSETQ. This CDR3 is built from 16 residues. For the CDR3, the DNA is TGCGCCAGCAGCTTGGCCATTTATACAACTAATGAAGAACTGTTTTTT. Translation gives CASSLAIYTTNEELFF.

CDR3 DNA sequence: TGTGCCAGCAGCCAAGGGGTAACGGAGACCCAGTACTTC. Translated, it gives CASSQGVTETQYF. The chain uses TRBV6-5 and TRBJ2-5; perhaps TRBD1 as D (5 bases). This CDR3 has 13 residues. V lost 6 bases, J lost 5 bases, and 13 bases lay in between. CDR1 MNHEY and CDR2 SVGAGI come from the germline V gene.

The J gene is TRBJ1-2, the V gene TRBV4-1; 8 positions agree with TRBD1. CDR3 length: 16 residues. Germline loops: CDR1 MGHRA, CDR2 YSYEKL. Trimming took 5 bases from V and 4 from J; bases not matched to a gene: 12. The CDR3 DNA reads TGCGCCAGCAGCTACCGTTCAGGGGGCCGGGGCTATGGCTACACCTTC. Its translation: CASSYRSGGRGYGYTF.

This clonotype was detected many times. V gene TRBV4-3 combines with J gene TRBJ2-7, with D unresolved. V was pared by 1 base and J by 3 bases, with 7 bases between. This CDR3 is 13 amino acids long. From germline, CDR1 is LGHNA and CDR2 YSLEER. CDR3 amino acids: CASSQGLLYEQYF. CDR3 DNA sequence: TGCGCCAGCAGCCAAGGTCTCCTCTACGAGCAGTACTTC.

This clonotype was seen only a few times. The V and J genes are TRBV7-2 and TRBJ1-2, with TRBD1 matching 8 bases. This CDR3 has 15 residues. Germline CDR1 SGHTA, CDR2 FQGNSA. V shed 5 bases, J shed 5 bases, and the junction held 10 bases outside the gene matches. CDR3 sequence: CASSTPGQGLYGYTF. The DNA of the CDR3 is TGTGCCAGCAGCACCCCCGGACAGGGTCTATATGGCTACACCTTC. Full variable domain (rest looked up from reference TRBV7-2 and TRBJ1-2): GAGVSQSPSNKVTEKGKDVELRCDPISGHTALYWYRQSLGQGLEFLIYFQGNSAPDKSGLPSDRFSAERTGGSVSTLTIQRTQQEDSAVYLCASSTPGQGLYGYTFGSGTRLTVV.

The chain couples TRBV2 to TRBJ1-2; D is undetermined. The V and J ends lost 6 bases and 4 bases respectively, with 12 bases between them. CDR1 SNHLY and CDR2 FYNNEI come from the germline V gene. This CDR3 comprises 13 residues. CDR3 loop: CASSADTFYGYTF. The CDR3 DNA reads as TGTGCCAGCAGCGCAGACACGTTCTATGGCTACACCTTC.

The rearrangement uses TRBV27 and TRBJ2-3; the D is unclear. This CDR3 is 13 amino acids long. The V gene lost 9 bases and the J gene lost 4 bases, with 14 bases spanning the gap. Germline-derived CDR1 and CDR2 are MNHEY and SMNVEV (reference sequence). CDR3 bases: TGTGCCAGTGCCCTTGGACCCCCAGATACGCAGTATTTT. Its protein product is CASALGPPDTQYF.

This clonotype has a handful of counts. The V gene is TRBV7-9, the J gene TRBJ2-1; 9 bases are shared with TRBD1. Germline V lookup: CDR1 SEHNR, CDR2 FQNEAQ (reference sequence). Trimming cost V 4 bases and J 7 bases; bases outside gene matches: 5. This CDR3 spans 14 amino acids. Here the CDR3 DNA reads TGTGCCAGCAGCTCCACTGGGACAGGGAATGAGCAGTTCTTC. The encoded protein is CASSSTGTGNEQFF.

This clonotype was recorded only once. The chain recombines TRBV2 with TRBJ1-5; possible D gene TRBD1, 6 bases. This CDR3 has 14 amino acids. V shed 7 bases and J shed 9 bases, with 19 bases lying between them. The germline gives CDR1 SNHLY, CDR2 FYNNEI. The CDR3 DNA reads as TGTGCCAGCAATCCACAGGGACCACAGGGGCCCCAGCATTTT. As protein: CASNPQGPQGPQHF.

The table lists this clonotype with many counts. This CDR3 is CASSLQGGNQPQHF. The CDR3 DNA follows: TGTGCCAGCAGCTTACAGGGTGGCAATCAGCCCCAGCATTTT. V usage is TRBV12-3 or TRBV12-4 and J usage is TRBJ1-5, with D maybe TRBD1 (6 bases). The CDR3 spans 14 residues. V was pared by 6 bases and J by 2 bases, with 11 bases between.

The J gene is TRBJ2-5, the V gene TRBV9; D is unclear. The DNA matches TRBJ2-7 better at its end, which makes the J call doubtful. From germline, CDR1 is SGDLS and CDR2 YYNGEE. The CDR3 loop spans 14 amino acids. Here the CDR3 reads CASSVGTEFGEQYF. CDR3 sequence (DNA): TGTGCCAGCAGCGTAGGGACGGAGTTTGGCGAGCAGTACTTC.

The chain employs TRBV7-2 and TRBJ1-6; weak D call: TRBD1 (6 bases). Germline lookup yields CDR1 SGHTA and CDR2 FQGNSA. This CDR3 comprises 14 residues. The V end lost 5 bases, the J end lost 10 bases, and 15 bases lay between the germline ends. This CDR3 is CASSPLLRGSPLHF. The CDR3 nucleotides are TGTGCCAGCAGCCCATTACTGAGGGGGTCACCCCTCCACTTT.

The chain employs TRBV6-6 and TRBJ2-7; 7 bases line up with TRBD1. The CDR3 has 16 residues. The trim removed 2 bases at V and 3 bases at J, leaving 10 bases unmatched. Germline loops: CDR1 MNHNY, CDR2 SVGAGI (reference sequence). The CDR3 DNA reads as TGTGCCAGCAGTTACCCCAACAGGGGACACGACTACGAGCAGTACTTC. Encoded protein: CASSYPNRGHDYEQYF.

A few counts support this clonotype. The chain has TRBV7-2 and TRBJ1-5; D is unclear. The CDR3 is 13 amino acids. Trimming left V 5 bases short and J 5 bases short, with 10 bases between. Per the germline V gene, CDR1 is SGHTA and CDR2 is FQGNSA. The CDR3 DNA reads TGTGCCAGCAGCCGTCATGAGGATCAGCCCCAGCATTTT. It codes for CASSRHEDQPQHF.